Below, 27 T cell receptor beta chains from the same sample are listed, as sequenced in a study of vaccination and CD4 T cells after COVID-19 (dated by TCRdb to the early 2020s). Sample treatment or condition, as interpreted from the label and publication: roughly 11-day PBMC culture with coronavirus spike peptide pools or control peptides (ViraFEST assay). Receptors were amplified or captured by PCR. TCRdb names Illumina iSeq 100 as the instrument used. DNA from cultured CD4+ T cells was subjected to TCR sequencing with the Oncomine TCR Beta short-read assay at the Johns Hopkins FTIC core. TCRdb ran its own pipeline on the public reads, namely fastp trimming at Q25 and MiXCR clone calling, and kept in-frame beta chains. When rows share a CDR3 protein, they turn into one entry using the most common DNA and genes. This sample has around 9,200 distinct CDR3 sequences in its table, and about three fifths of those were observed once. The ten largest make up around 25% of the sample.

These receptors are not linked to any known antigen. Material: CD4+ T cells from blood, cultured in vitro. These receptors came from a human donor who had recovered from COVID-19.

The rearrangement uses TRBV28 and TRBJ1-2; 7 bases agree with TRBD1. CDR1 is MDHEN and CDR2 is SYDVKM in the germline V gene. J was trimmed by 7 bases and V by 4 bases; bases with no gene match: 6. The CDR3 sequence is 13 residues long. The CDR3 nucleotides are TGTGCCAGCAGTTCAGACAGGGCGGGTGGCTACACCTTC. It encodes CASSSDRAGGYTF.

The V call is TRBV27, the J call TRBJ1-5, with D possibly TRBD1 on 6 matching bases. V shed 5 bases and J shed 8 bases, with 13 bases lying between them. CDR1 is MNHEY and CDR2 is SMNVEV in the germline V gene (reference sequence). This CDR3 has 13 residues. As DNA, the CDR3 is TGTGCCAGCAGTCCCAGGGGTGTGGAGCCCCAGCATTTT. Protein product: CASSPRGVEPQHF.

The chain combines TRBV7-2 with TRBJ2-5; D might be TRBD2 (5 bases). The V and J ends lost 5 bases and 5 bases respectively, with 15 bases between them. Germline loops: CDR1 SGHTA, CDR2 FQGNSA. The CDR3 contains 14 residues. CDR3 sequence reads: CASSVTRAVETQYF. As DNA, the CDR3 is TGTGCCAGCAGCGTCACTAGGGCGGTGGAGACCCAGTACTTC.

The genes are TRBV7-3 and TRBJ1-2, with 12 nucleotides matching TRBD1. J lost 4 bases, V lost 4 bases, and 7 bases had no gene match. The CDR3 consists of 16 residues. Germline V CDR1 and CDR2: SGHTA, FQGTGA. The CDR3 region is CASSSSGTGGAYGYTF. The CDR3 DNA sequence: TGTGCCAGCAGCTCTTCCGGGACAGGGGGCGCCTATGGCTACACCTTC. Full variable domain (missing parts from reference TRBV7-3 and TRBJ1-2): GAGVSQTPSNKVTEKGKYVELRCDPISGHTALYWYRQSLGQGPEFLIYFQGTGAADDSGLPNDRFFAVRPEGSVSTLKIQRTERGDSAVYLCASSSSGTGGAYGYTFGSGTRLTVV.

The V and J genes are TRBV20-1 and TRBJ2-1; 8 bases map to TRBD2. In germline, CDR1 is DFQATT, CDR2 SNEGSKA (reference sequence). After removal of 4 bases from V and 9 bases from J, the junction contained 8 bases not matched to a gene. The CDR3 is 13 amino acids. The CDR3, as DNA: TGCAGTGCTATTCTCGGGAGGGCTGGTGAGCAGTTCTTC. The encoded protein is CSAILGRAGEQFF.

The chain has TRBV7-2 and TRBJ2-5, with D unresolved. The CDR3 runs to 13 residues. V shed 1 base and J shed 7 bases, with 10 bases lying between them. CDR1 is SGHTA, CDR2 FQGNSA, per germline. CDR3 bases: TGTGCCAGCAGCTTAGGTCCTGTGGTGACCCAGTACTTC. Encoded protein: CASSLGPVVTQYF. The complete variable domain, with remaining parts taken from reference TRBV7-2 and TRBJ2-5, reads GAGVSQSPSNKVTEKGKDVELRCDPISGHTALYWYRQSLGQGLEFLIYFQGNSAPDKSGLPSDRFSAERTGGSVSTLTIQRTQQEDSAVYLCASSLGPVVTQYFGPGTRLLVL.

The chain carries TRBV27 and TRBJ1-6; tentatively, D is TRBD1 (6 bases). Germline values: CDR1 MNHEY, CDR2 SMNVEV (reference sequence). The CDR3 is 13 amino acids. Trimming removed 5 bases from V and 9 bases from J, with 11 bases in between. CDR3 loop: CASSNRETSPLHF. CDR3 sequence (DNA): TGTGCCAGCAGTAACAGGGAGACTTCACCCCTCCACTTT.

The chain recombines TRBV7-9 with TRBJ2-7, with 8 bases lining up with TRBD2. This CDR3 is built from 15 residues. With 0 bases clipped from V and 3 bases from J, the junction kept 4 bases outside the gene matches. CDR1 and CDR2 from the germline V gene are SEHNR and FQNEAQ (reference sequence). CDR3 nucleotides: TGTGCCAGCAGCTTAGCAGCGGGAGTAGGCTACGAGCAGTACTTC. Translated: CASSLAAGVGYEQYF.

V usage is TRBV28 and J usage is TRBJ1-1, with 7 bases aligning to TRBD1. The trim removed 6 bases at V and 6 bases at J, leaving 7 bases unmatched. This CDR3 comprises 13 residues. CDR1 and CDR2 (germline): MDHEN, SYDVKM. The chain's CDR3 is CASSQGVGAEAFF. The CDR3 DNA reads TGTGCCAGCAGCCAGGGGGTCGGCGCTGAAGCTTTCTTT.

This chain joins TRBV6-2 or TRBV6-3 and TRBJ2-3; maybe TRBD1 (6 bases). The CDR3 has 13 residues. V was clipped by 5 bases and J by 3 bases, with 9 bases between them. CDR1 MNHEY and CDR2 SVGEGT come from the germline V gene. In DNA, the CDR3 is TGTGCCAGCAGTGGGCAGGGGACAGATACGCAGTATTTT. It is translated as CASSGQGTDTQYF.

The chain joins TRBV20-1 to TRBJ2-3; D call uncertain. The CDR3 loop spans 11 amino acids. From germline, CDR1 is DFQATT and CDR2 SNEGSKA (reference sequence). V dropped 6 bases and J dropped 3 bases, with 7 bases sitting between them. The CDR3 loop is CSAKTTDTQYF. The DNA of the CDR3 is TGCAGTGCCAAGACAACAGATACGCAGTATTTT.

The chain has TRBV6-1 and TRBJ1-6, with 10 bases that match TRBD1. Per germline, CDR1 MNHNS and CDR2 SASEGT. The CDR3 contains 16 residues. The V segment lost 5 bases and the J segment 11 bases; nucleotides outside the gene matches: 12. Written as DNA, the CDR3 is TGTGCCAGCAGTCCGCCACCGGGACAGGGGAATCCACCCCTCCACTTT. This codes for CASSPPPGQGNPPLHF.

This chain connects TRBV7-2 to TRBJ1-2; TRBD1 matches 7 bases. Germline CDR1 SGHTA, CDR2 FQGNSA. The CDR3 sequence is 14 residues long. V lost 3 bases, J lost 2 bases, and 3 bases stayed unmatched. Here the CDR3 DNA reads TGTGCCAGCAGCTTGGACAGGTGGAACTATGGCTACACCTTC. This translates into CASSLDRWNYGYTF.

In this sample, this clonotype turned up a few times. V is TRBV20-1 and J is TRBJ2-7; 14 nucleotides match TRBD2. The V gene's germline CDR1 is DFQATT and CDR2 SNEGSKA (reference sequence). The junction had 9 bases not matched to a gene; V was cut back by 5 bases and J by 3 bases. There are 16 residues in the CDR3. The CDR3 DNA sequence: TGCAGTGCTTCCGGGACTAGCGGGAGTATGAGCTACGAGCAGTACTTC. It specifies CSASGTSGSMSYEQYF.

The rearrangement joins TRBV7-8 to TRBJ2-1; 9 nucleotides agree with TRBD1. The CDR3 covers 15 residues. V trimming: 5 bases; J trimming: 4 bases; junction bases outside the gene matches: 6. CDR1 and CDR2 (germline): SGHVS, FQNEAQ. The CDR3 is CASSHRDRVYNEQFF. The CDR3 DNA follows: TGTGCCAGCAGCCACAGGGACAGGGTGTACAATGAGCAGTTCTTC. The full variable domain, with the rest looked up from reference TRBV7-8 and TRBJ2-1, is GAGVSQSPRYKVAKRGQDVALRCDPISGHVSLFWYQQALGQGPEFLTYFQNEAQLDKSGLPSDRFFAERPEGSVSTLKIQRTQQEDSAVYLCASSHRDRVYNEQFFGPGTRLTVL.

The CDR3, as DNA: TGTGCCAGCAGCAGACAGTACCAAGGCGGAGAGCAGTACTTC. This translates into CASSRQYQGGEQYF. This chain connects TRBV7-2 to TRBJ2-7, with D tentatively TRBD1 (5 bases). The CDR3 consists of 14 residues. V shed 5 bases and J shed 7 bases, with 18 bases lying between them. Germline-derived CDR1 and CDR2 are SGHTA and FQGNSA.

The CDR3 nucleotides are TGTGCCAGCAGCTTGACAGCCTCTAACTATGGCTACACCTTC. It codes for CASSLTASNYGYTF. The chain carries TRBV7-9 and TRBJ1-2, with a tentative D call TRBD1 (5 bases). The V end lost 3 bases, the J end lost 0 bases, and 8 bases lay between the germline ends. Germline V gene lookup returns CDR1 SEHNR and CDR2 FQNEAQ (reference sequence). The CDR3 spans 14 residues.

J is TRBJ1-5 and V is TRBV28; no definite D call. V was clipped by 7 bases and J by 4 bases, with 8 bases between them. CDR1 is MDHEN, CDR2 SYDVKM, per germline. This CDR3 has 12 amino acids. The CDR3 region has the DNA TGTGCCAGCATCAAGCAGAATCAGCCCCAGCATTTT. Its translation: CASIKQNQPQHF.

The V call is TRBV6-5, the J call TRBJ1-2, with no clear D. CDR3 length: 14 amino acids. Germline V gene data show CDR1 as MNHEY and CDR2 as SVGAGI. V gave up 2 bases and J gave up 4 bases, with 11 bases separating them. CDR3 bases: TGTGCCAGCAGTTACGCTAACCCCACCTATGGCTACACCTTC. Its protein product is CASSYANPTYGYTF.

This clonotype was seen a single time. The genes are TRBV20-1 and TRBJ2-7, with 9 bases that match TRBD2. J lost 4 bases, V lost 2 bases, and 9 bases had no gene match. The CDR3 has 15 amino acids. Germline CDR1 reads DFQATT; CDR2 reads SNEGSKA (reference sequence). The CDR3 region has the DNA TGCAGTGCTAGAAGGGGTAGCGGGAGTGGTTACGAGCAGTACTTC. Its translation: CSARRGSGSGYEQYF.

V is TRBV15 and J is TRBJ1-1; 9 nucleotides agree with TRBD1. Germline CDR1 reads LNHNV; CDR2 reads YYDKDF (reference sequence). This CDR3 comprises 15 residues. V lost 4 bases, J lost 4 bases, and 7 bases stayed unmatched. The CDR3 loop reads CATSKGTGRSTEAFF. The CDR3 DNA reads as TGTGCCACCAGCAAAGGGACAGGGCGGTCCACTGAAGCTTTCTTT. The complete variable domain, with remaining parts taken from reference TRBV15 and TRBJ1-1, reads DAMVIQNPRYQVTQFGKPVTLSCSQTLNHNVMYWYQQKSSQAPKLLFHYYDKDFNNEADTPDNFQSRRPNTSFCFLDIRSPGLGDTAMYLCATSKGTGRSTEAFFGQGTRLTVV.

V and J are TRBV7-2 and TRBJ2-7; D uncertain. V dropped 3 bases and J dropped 4 bases, with 13 bases sitting between them. The CDR3 sequence is 14 residues long. Germline loops: CDR1 SGHTA, CDR2 FQGNSA. CDR3: CASSFNVGTYEQYF. CDR3 DNA sequence: TGTGCCAGCAGCTTTAACGTGGGAACTTACGAGCAGTACTTC.

This clonotype was recorded a few times. The chain employs TRBV20-1 and TRBJ1-1, with D perhaps matching TRBD1 (6 bases). Trimming shortened V by 4 bases and J by 0 bases, and 9 bases separated the two germline ends. Germline V lookup: CDR1 DFQATT, CDR2 SNEGSKA (reference sequence). The CDR3 has 13 amino acids. CDR3 sequence (DNA): TGCAGTGCTAAAGGGGGAGTGAACACTGAAGCTTTCTTT. Translation gives CSAKGGVNTEAFF.

The V call is TRBV20-1, the J call TRBJ1-2; possible D gene TRBD1, 5 bases. This CDR3 contains 13 residues. V was shortened by 3 bases and J by 7 bases, with 15 bases between the two germline ends. From germline, CDR1 is DFQATT and CDR2 SNEGSKA (reference sequence). This CDR3 reads CSASESGPRGYTF. CDR3 DNA sequence: TGCAGTGCTAGTGAATCGGGGCCGCGTGGCTACACCTTC.

This clonotype came up once. The rearrangement uses TRBV7-9 and TRBJ2-7; D remains ambiguous. The germline CDR1 and CDR2 sequences are SEHNR and FQNEAQ (reference sequence). The CDR3 consists of 12 residues. V was cut by 5 bases and J by 5 bases, with 10 bases left in between. The CDR3 loop reads CASSPDLDEQYF. In DNA form, the CDR3 reads TGTGCCAGCAGCCCTGACTTGGACGAGCAGTACTTC.

The chain carries TRBV24-1 and TRBJ1-5, with D possibly matching TRBD1 (6 bases). The CDR3 extends over 15 amino acids. V dropped 2 bases and J dropped 5 bases, with 12 bases sitting between them. Germline V gives CDR1 KGHDR, CDR2 SFDVKD. The CDR3 DNA is TGTGCCACCAGTGATTGGGGGGCTGGGTATCAGCCCCAGCATTTT. Amino acid sequence: CATSDWGAGYQPQHF.

The rearrangement joins TRBV28 to TRBJ1-2; D gene uncertain. Germline assignment: CDR1 MDHEN and CDR2 SYDVKM. Trimming took 6 bases from V and 4 from J, leaving 9 bases between them. The length of the CDR3 is 12 residues. The CDR3 DNA sequence: TGTGCCAGCAGCGTTGGTGGCTATGGCTACACCTTC. Amino acids: CASSVGGYGYTF.